A selection of T cell receptor beta chains follows, all from one sample in a study of T cells in Graves' hyperthyroidism and ophthalmopathy. In TCRdb, the multiplex PCR reads were re-called with MiXCR into one record per CDR3 protein. The sample has approximately 600,000 distinct CDR3 sequences, approximately 14% seen once; the top ten hold roughly 7.1%. Sample: blood. All receptors come from a young woman with Graves' ophthalmopathy. CDR3s include the opening cysteine and the closing phenylalanine or tryptophan. A D gene is named only where the DNA matches it firmly. Clone size, where shown, is once, few, many, or a class for clones that have expanded.

j_call: TRBJ2-1
v_call: TRBV3-1
d_call: TRBD1
clone_size: many
cdr3_aa: CASSPRDRAVNEQFF
cdr3_nt: TGTGCCAGCAGCCCCAGGGACAGGGCGGTCAATGAGCAGTTCTTC

j_call: TRBJ1-1
v_call: TRBV9
d_call: NA
clone_size: few
cdr3_aa: CASSAHWRTEAFF
cdr3_nt: TGTGCCAGCAGCGCCCACTGGAGGACTGAAGCTTTCTTT

j_call: TRBJ2-3
v_call: TRBV10-3
d_call: NA
clone_size: few
cdr3_aa: CAISDSRGGLDTQYF
cdr3_nt: TGTGCCATCAGTGATTCCAGGGGGGGTCTAGATACGCAGTATTTT

j_call: TRBJ2-7
v_call: TRBV20-1
d_call: NA
clone_size: many
cdr3_aa: CSARDRLGVATYEQYF
cdr3_nt: TGCAGTGCTAGAGATAGGTTGGGGGTGGCCACCTACGAGCAGTACTTC

j_call: TRBJ2-7
v_call: TRBV2
d_call: TRBD2
clone_size: many
cdr3_aa: CASSGVGGLARYEQYF
cdr3_nt: TGTGCCAGCAGTGGGGTGGGGGGACTAGCACGCTACGAGCAGTACTTC

j_call: TRBJ2-6
v_call: TRBV28
d_call: TRBD1
clone_size: many
cdr3_aa: CASSSPTGGTPGANVLTF
cdr3_nt: TGTGCCAGCAGTTCTCCGACAGGGGGAACCCCTGGGGCCAACGTCCTGACTTTC

j_call: TRBJ2-3
v_call: TRBV10-3
d_call: NA
clone_size: many
cdr3_aa: CAISEDYIRETDTQYF
cdr3_nt: TGTGCCATCAGTGAAGACTATATCCGCGAGACAGATACGCAGTATTTT

j_call: TRBJ2-7
v_call: TRBV19
d_call: TRBD1
clone_size: few
cdr3_aa: CASSPTGAWEQYF
cdr3_nt: TGTGCCAGTAGTCCAACAGGGGCCTGGGAGCAGTACTTC

j_call: TRBJ1-5
v_call: TRBV11-2
d_call: TRBD1
clone_size: NA
cdr3_aa: CASSPLQGGGNQPQHF
cdr3_nt: TGTGCCAGCAGCCCCCTACAGGGGGGAGGGAATCAGCCCCAGCATTTT

j_call: TRBJ2-2
v_call: TRBV20-1
d_call: TRBD2
clone_size: NA
cdr3_aa: CSASGSGMGMAGELFF
cdr3_nt: TGCAGTGCCAGCGGAAGCGGGATGGGTATGGCCGGGGAGCTGTTTTTT

j_call: TRBJ2-7
v_call: TRBV12-3/TRBV12-4
d_call: NA
clone_size: many
cdr3_aa: CASSSIVRVDAWREQYF
cdr3_nt: TGTGCCAGCAGTTCCATCGTGAGGGTGGACGCCTGGCGCGAGCAGTACTTC

j_call: TRBJ2-5
v_call: TRBV7-8
d_call: NA
clone_size: many
cdr3_aa: CASSSLRWSPAETQYF
cdr3_nt: TGTGCCAGCAGCTCCCTAAGGTGGTCCCCCGCCGAGACCCAGTACTTC

j_call: TRBJ1-4
v_call: TRBV7-8
d_call: TRBD1
clone_size: many
cdr3_aa: CASSLVLRTGGEKLFF
cdr3_nt: TGTGCCAGCAGCTTAGTTCTTCGGACAGGAGGTGAAAAACTGTTTTTT

j_call: TRBJ2-7
v_call: TRBV27
d_call: NA
clone_size: few
cdr3_aa: CASRGLKNYEQYF
cdr3_nt: TGTGCCAGCCGTGGACTGAAAAACTACGAGCAGTACTTC

j_call: TRBJ1-5
v_call: TRBV19
d_call: NA
clone_size: few
cdr3_aa: CASSLRPNSNQPQHF
cdr3_nt: TGTGCCAGTAGTCTTCGGCCTAATAGCAATCAGCCCCAGCATTTT

j_call: TRBJ2-7
v_call: TRBV28
d_call: TRBD2
clone_size: few
cdr3_aa: CASSPGTSGYYEQYF
cdr3_nt: TGTGCCAGCAGTCCCGGGACTAGCGGATACTACGAGCAGTACTTC

j_call: TRBJ2-7
v_call: TRBV7-9
d_call: NA
clone_size: many
cdr3_aa: CASSPEIWVGGPYEQYF
cdr3_nt: TGTGCCAGCAGCCCTGAAATATGGGTAGGTGGACCCTACGAGCAGTACTTC

j_call: TRBJ2-5
v_call: TRBV7-8
d_call: NA
clone_size: many
cdr3_aa: CASSLVDSTRAQYF
cdr3_nt: TGTGCCAGCAGCTTAGTGGACAGCACGCGGGCCCAGTACTTC

j_call: TRBJ2-2
v_call: TRBV6-2/TRBV6-3
d_call: TRBD2
clone_size: NA
cdr3_aa: CASAGSGRRNTGELFF
cdr3_nt: TGTGCCAGCGCGGGAAGCGGGAGGAGGAACACCGGGGAGCTGTTTTTT

j_call: TRBJ2-1
v_call: TRBV2
d_call: NA
clone_size: many
cdr3_aa: CASGRDFPRLEQFF
cdr3_nt: TGTGCCAGCGGCAGGGACTTCCCTCGGTTAGAGCAGTTCTTC

j_call: TRBJ2-1
v_call: TRBV29-1
d_call: NA
clone_size: many
cdr3_aa: CSVWAGIGYNEQFF
cdr3_nt: TGCAGCGTTTGGGCGGGAATCGGCTACAATGAGCAGTTCTTC

j_call: TRBJ1-1
v_call: TRBV7-3
d_call: NA
clone_size: NA
cdr3_aa: CASSLRAEKVPEAFF
cdr3_nt: TGTGCCAGCAGCTTAAGGGCGGAAAAGGTGCCTGAAGCTTTCTTT

j_call: TRBJ2-2
v_call: TRBV20-1
d_call: TRBD2
clone_size: many
cdr3_aa: CSARGLAGLNTGELFF
cdr3_nt: TGCAGTGCTAGAGGACTAGCGGGACTGAACACCGGGGAGCTGTTTTTT

j_call: TRBJ2-6
v_call: TRBV28
d_call: TRBD1
clone_size: NA
cdr3_aa: CASSLWGQGATGANVLTF
cdr3_nt: TGTGCCAGCAGTTTATGGGGACAGGGGGCGACCGGGGCCAACGTCCTGACTTTC

j_call: TRBJ2-7
v_call: TRBV6-6
d_call: NA
clone_size: few
cdr3_aa: CASSYSTGADTYEQYF
cdr3_nt: TGTGCCAGCAGTTACTCGACTGGAGCGGATACCTACGAGCAGTACTTC

j_call: TRBJ2-1
v_call: TRBV20-1
d_call: NA
clone_size: few
cdr3_aa: CSARDMDSSWSSYNEQFF
cdr3_nt: TGCAGTGCTAGAGATATGGACTCCTCATGGAGCTCCTACAATGAGCAGTTCTTC

j_call: TRBJ1-2
v_call: TRBV20-1
d_call: NA
clone_size: many
cdr3_aa: CRLGAGYGYTF
cdr3_nt: TGCAGACTGGGAGCCGGTTATGGCTACACCTTC

j_call: TRBJ2-7
v_call: TRBV3-1
d_call: TRBD1
clone_size: many
cdr3_aa: CASSRGQGFYEQYF
cdr3_nt: TGTGCCAGCAGCCGCGGACAGGGCTTCTACGAGCAGTACTTC

j_call: TRBJ1-6
v_call: TRBV12-3/TRBV12-4
d_call: NA
clone_size: many
cdr3_aa: CASSFGGSPLHF
cdr3_nt: TGTGCCAGCAGTTTCGGGGGTTCACCCCTCCACTTT

j_call: TRBJ2-7
v_call: TRBV30
d_call: NA
clone_size: few
cdr3_aa: CAWGHGPYEQYF
cdr3_nt: TGTGCCTGGGGACATGGGCCCTACGAGCAGTACTTC

j_call: TRBJ2-7
v_call: TRBV4-1
d_call: NA
clone_size: many
cdr3_aa: CASSQGRRGGSYEQYF
cdr3_nt: TGCGCCAGCAGCCAAGGCCGACGAGGGGGCTCCTACGAGCAGTACTTC

j_call: TRBJ2-3
v_call: TRBV3-1
d_call: TRBD1
clone_size: NA
cdr3_aa: CASSQQGEGTDTQYF
cdr3_nt: TGTGCCAGCAGCCAGCAGGGGGAAGGCACAGATACGCAGTATTTT

j_call: TRBJ2-3
v_call: TRBV5-5
d_call: NA
clone_size: few
cdr3_aa: CASSFSTSDGGTQYF
cdr3_nt: TGTGCCAGCAGCTTTAGCACTAGTGACGGGGGTACGCAGTATTTT

j_call: TRBJ2-3
v_call: TRBV12-3/TRBV12-4
d_call: TRBD2
clone_size: few
cdr3_aa: CASSPNRGGGRTDTQYF
cdr3_nt: TGTGCCAGCAGTCCCAACCGGGGGGGGGGGAGGACAGATACGCAGTATTTT

j_call: TRBJ2-7
v_call: TRBV27
d_call: TRBD2
clone_size: many
cdr3_aa: CASKELAGITYEQYF
cdr3_nt: TGTGCCAGCAAAGAATTAGCGGGAATAACCTACGAGCAGTACTTC

j_call: TRBJ2-7
v_call: TRBV7-2
d_call: NA
clone_size: few
cdr3_aa: CASSPLGVEQYF
cdr3_nt: TGTGCCAGCAGCCCCCTAGGGGTCGAGCAGTACTTC

j_call: TRBJ1-5
v_call: TRBV7-8
d_call: NA
clone_size: many
cdr3_aa: CASSSTDANQPQHF
cdr3_nt: TGTGCCAGCAGCTCTACGGATGCTAATCAGCCCCAGCATTTT

j_call: TRBJ1-6
v_call: TRBV2
d_call: NA
clone_size: few
cdr3_aa: CASRPDETVPDF
cdr3_nt: TGTGCCAGCAGGCCTGATGAGACGGTCCCGGACTTT

j_call: TRBJ2-3
v_call: TRBV28
d_call: NA
clone_size: many
cdr3_aa: CASSRGVASTDTQYF
cdr3_nt: TGTGCCAGCAGTAGGGGGGTTGCTAGCACAGATACGCAGTATTTT

j_call: TRBJ2-7
v_call: TRBV28
d_call: NA
clone_size: many
cdr3_aa: CASSLYRAPYEQYF
cdr3_nt: TGTGCCAGCAGTTTATACAGGGCCCCCTACGAGCAGTACTTC

j_call: TRBJ2-1
v_call: TRBV7-8
d_call: TRBD1
clone_size: many
cdr3_aa: CASSLDPGQGSYNEQFF
cdr3_nt: TGTGCCAGCAGCTTAGATCCGGGACAGGGCTCCTACAATGAGCAGTTCTTC

j_call: TRBJ2-7
v_call: TRBV6-2/TRBV6-3
d_call: TRBD1
clone_size: many
cdr3_aa: CASRPGQPSEQYF
cdr3_nt: TGTGCCAGCAGACCGGGACAGCCCTCCGAGCAGTACTTC